Presented here are 31 T cell receptor beta chains from one specimen sequenced in a study of blood T cell repertoires in COVID-19. Data came from immunoSEQ multiplex PCR; TCRdb stores just in-frame clones and leaves some out. The sample includes 250,000 to 350,000 clones, around 89% of them seen just once. Sequencing was carried out using peripheral blood. The origin of the receptors is a man aged 25 to 40 with acute or convalescent COVID-19.

This sequence joins TRBV7-2 and TRBJ1-4; D remains ambiguous. The germline V and J ends were trimmed by 4 bases and 4 bases, with 10 bases remaining between them. Per germline, CDR1 SGHTA and CDR2 FQGNSA. CDR3 length: 14 residues. CDR3 DNA sequence: TGTGCCAGCAGCTCTTGGGCGTTTAATGAAAAACTGTTTTTT. Amino acid sequence: CASSSWAFNEKLFF.

The V and J genes are TRBV19 and TRBJ1-3, with D perhaps matching TRBD1 (5 bases). The CDR3 covers 14 residues. V lost 7 bases to trimming and J lost 2 bases, with 12 bases between them. Germline assignment: CDR1 LNHDA and CDR2 SQIVND (reference sequence). The CDR3: CASILGGAGNTIYF. The CDR3 bases are TGTGCCAGTATCCTGGGGGGAGCTGGAAACACCATATATTTT.

The chain employs TRBV2 and TRBJ1-5; tentatively, D is TRBD1 (6 bases). The ends were cut back, 5 bases at V and 3 bases at J, with 11 bases in the middle. This CDR3 comprises 14 residues. CDR1 and CDR2 from the germline V gene are SNHLY and FYNNEI. The CDR3 is CASSYQGLNQPQHF. The CDR3 DNA is TGTGCCAGCAGTTACCAGGGGCTCAATCAGCCCCAGCATTTT.

The chain couples TRBV28 to TRBJ1-1, with D hard to call. The CDR3 runs to 15 residues. V shed 2 bases and J shed 0 bases, with 10 bases lying between them. Germline-derived CDR1 and CDR2 are MDHEN and SYDVKM. In DNA, the CDR3 is TGTGCCAGCAGTTTACCATCGGGGATGAACACTGAAGCTTTCTTT. This translates into CASSLPSGMNTEAFF.

The rearrangement joins TRBV28 to TRBJ2-6; TRBD1 is a possible D gene (6 bases). V was trimmed by 4 bases and J by 4 bases, leaving 11 bases between them. Germline V gives CDR1 MDHEN, CDR2 SYDVKM. This CDR3 has 15 amino acids. The CDR3: CASSSQGTGANVLTF. The CDR3 bases are TGTGCCAGCAGTTCTCAGGGGACCGGGGCCAACGTCCTGACTTTC.

This chain joins TRBV28 and TRBJ1-4; possible D gene TRBD1, 5 bases. The V end was cut by 6 bases, the J end by 0 bases, with 14 bases between. This CDR3 is built from 16 residues. Germline V gives CDR1 MDHEN, CDR2 SYDVKM. DNA for the CDR3: TGTGCCAGCAGGAGGATCGGGACTACAACTAATGAAAAACTGTTTTTT. Its translation is CASRRIGTTTNEKLFF. Variable domain in full (rest from reference TRBV28 and TRBJ1-4): DVKVTQSSRYLVKRTGEKVFLECVQDMDHENMFWYRQDPGLGLRLIYFSYDVKMKEKGDIPEGYSVSREKKERFSLILESASTNQTSMYLCASRRIGTTTNEKLFFGSGTQLSVL.

This sequence joins TRBV19 and TRBJ1-5; 12 bases map to TRBD1. The ends lost 4 bases at V and 6 bases at J; junction bases unmatched: 4. Germline CDR1 LNHDA, CDR2 SQIVND (reference sequence). CDR3 length equals 15 residues. CDR3 sequence (DNA): TGTGCCAGTAGTACGGGACAGGGGGCGGTTCAGCCCCAGCATTTT. This gives the protein CASSTGQGAVQPQHF.

This clone appeared a few times. CDR3 sequence: CASSYSGLAGPYRGGELFF. The CDR3 region has the DNA TGTGCCAGCAGTTACTCCGGCTTAGCGGGACCTTACCGGGGCGGGGAGCTGTTTTTT. The chain recombines TRBV6-2 or TRBV6-3 with TRBJ2-2; TRBD2 matches 8 bases. V shed 0 bases and J 7 bases; nucleotides not matched to a gene: 16. Germline CDR1 MNHEY, CDR2 SVGEGT. The CDR3 sequence is 19 residues long.

The CDR3 DNA reads TGTGCCAGCAGCCTAGGGGAGCGGGGGACCGCTTTCTTT. It codes for CASSLGERGTAFF. The rearrangement links TRBV14 to TRBJ1-1; possibly TRBD1 for D (5 bases). V was cut by 4 bases and J by 11 bases, with 17 bases left in between. The germline gives CDR1 SGHDN, CDR2 FVKESK. The CDR3 contains 13 residues.

The rearrangement joins TRBV6-5 to TRBJ1-2; D gene uncertain. This CDR3 comprises 14 residues. Trimming took off 0 bases at V and 4 bases at J, with 9 bases between the two ends. Germline values: CDR1 MNHEY, CDR2 SVGAGI. The CDR3 protein is CASSYSSGFYGYTF. CDR3 nucleotide sequence: TGTGCCAGCAGTTACTCTTCCGGGTTCTATGGCTACACCTTC.

This chain joins TRBV7-2 and TRBJ1-1, with a weak D call TRBD1 (6 bases). V lost 5 bases and J lost 0, with 13 bases in between. The CDR3 is made up of 15 amino acids. Germline V gives CDR1 SGHTA, CDR2 FQGNSA. This CDR3 is CASSKRGGLNTEAFF. CDR3 DNA sequence: TGTGCCAGCAGCAAAAGGGGGGGACTGAACACTGAAGCTTTCTTT.

This CDR3 is CASSKEVDNSPLHF. CDR3 DNA: TGTGCCAGCTCGAAGGAGGTAGATAATTCACCCCTCCACTTT. This chain uses TRBV18 with TRBJ1-6; D ambiguous. Trimming pared 6 bases from V and 5 bases from J, leaving 11 bases between. The germline V gene has CDR1 KGHSH and CDR2 LQKENI. There are 14 residues in the CDR3.

The CDR3 protein is CASSSGLYSPLHF. The CDR3 region has the DNA TGTGCCAGCAGTTCAGGACTTTATTCACCCCTCCACTTT. The gene calls are TRBV27 and TRBJ1-6; no clear D. Trimming took off 4 bases at V and 8 bases at J, with 9 bases between the two ends. This CDR3 region has 13 residues. Germline CDR1 and CDR2: MNHEY and SMNVEV (reference sequence).

The genes are TRBV7-9 and TRBJ1-2; D call uncertain. Trimming removed 5 bases from V and 5 bases from J, with 27 bases in between. CDR1 is SEHNR, CDR2 FQNEAQ, per germline (reference sequence). The CDR3 loop spans 18 amino acids. The CDR3, as DNA: TGTGCCAGCAGCCTTAGGGCAGGCCCCACCGGGGAGGTATATGGCTACACCTTC. Its protein product is CASSLRAGPTGEVYGYTF.

The CDR3: CASSTGQGAYEQYF. CDR3 DNA: TGTGCCAGCAGCACTGGACAGGGGGCTTACGAGCAGTACTTC. The V gene is TRBV3-1 (or the pseudogene TRBV3-2), the J gene TRBJ2-7, with 11 bases matching TRBD1. The ends lost 5 bases at V and 4 bases at J; junction bases unmatched: 4. This CDR3 has 14 residues. Germline CDR1 is LGHDT and CDR2 is YNNKEL (reference sequence).

CDR3 loop: CASRVSLTGTVSPLHF. The CDR3, as DNA: TGTGCCAGCAGAGTCTCCCTTACAGGGACGGTTTCACCCCTCCACTTT. The J gene is TRBJ1-6, the V gene TRBV27; maybe TRBD1 (6 bases). V lost 6 bases and J 9 bases, leaving 21 bases between the germline ends. This CDR3 has 16 residues. The germline V gene has CDR1 MNHEY and CDR2 SMNVEV (reference sequence).

The chain is built from TRBV5-1 and TRBJ2-2, with 10 nucleotides matching TRBD1. This CDR3 contains 17 residues. V shed 0 bases and J 6 bases; nucleotides not matched to a gene: 8. Germline loops: CDR1 SGHRS, CDR2 YFSETQ. DNA of the CDR3: TGCGCCAGCAGCTTGGAAACCGGGACAGGGGTTCCCGGGGAGCTGTTTTTT. It yields the protein CASSLETGTGVPGELFF. Variable domain in full (rest from reference TRBV5-1 and TRBJ2-2): KAGVTQTPRYLIKTRGQQVTLSCSPISGHRSVSWYQQTPGQGLQFLFEYFSETQRNKGNFPGRFSGRQFSNSRSEMNVSTLELGDSALYLCASSLETGTGVPGELFFGEGSRLTVL.

The V call is TRBV28, the J call TRBJ2-7; 7 nucleotides match TRBD2. J gave up 2 bases and V 2 bases, and 3 bases lay outside the gene matches. Germline CDR1 is MDHEN and CDR2 is SYDVKM. This CDR3 region has 14 residues. The chain's CDR3 is CASSLTGGTYEQYF. The CDR3 DNA sequence: TGTGCCAGCAGTTTAACGGGAGGTACCTACGAGCAGTACTTC. Full variable domain (missing parts from reference TRBV28 and TRBJ2-7): DVKVTQSSRYLVKRTGEKVFLECVQDMDHENMFWYRQDPGLGLRLIYFSYDVKMKEKGDIPEGYSVSREKKERFSLILESASTNQTSMYLCASSLTGGTYEQYFGPGTRLTVT.

The rearrangement joins TRBV29-1 to TRBJ1-5; D remains unclear. CDR3 size: 13 residues. V gave up 4 bases and J gave up 3 bases, with 10 bases separating them. Germline-derived CDR1 and CDR2 are SQVTM and ANQGSEA. CDR3 residues: CSVVSGFNQPQHF. CDR3 coding DNA: TGCAGCGTTGTATCGGGTTTCAATCAGCCCCAGCATTTT.

The chain links TRBV30 to TRBJ1-2; the D is unclear. Germline loops: CDR1 GTSNPN, CDR2 SVGIG (reference sequence). This CDR3 has 15 amino acids. V lost 2 bases and J lost 3, with 16 bases in between. CDR3 nucleotides: TGTGCCTGGAGTTTTTTTAGAAAGGGAGACTATGGCTACACCTTC. Amino acids: CAWSFFRKGDYGYTF.

The chain has TRBV5-1 and TRBJ1-1, with 9 nucleotides matching TRBD1. CDR3 length: 18 residues. The germline CDR1 and CDR2 sequences are SGHRS and YFSETQ. With 2 bases clipped from V and 1 base from J, the junction kept 12 bases outside the gene matches. CDR3 nucleotide sequence: TGCGCCAGCAGCTTAATAGTCCCGGGACAGGGCCAGAACACTGAAGCTTTCTTT. It encodes CASSLIVPGQGQNTEAFF.

The chain uses TRBV27 and TRBJ2-5, with TRBD1 matching 7 bases. Losses at the gene ends were 2 bases for V and 5 bases for J; bases not matched to a gene: 2. In germline, CDR1 is MNHEY, CDR2 SMNVEV (reference sequence). CDR3 length equals 13 residues. The CDR3 coding sequence is TGTGCCAGCAGTTTAACCAGGGGGGAGACCCAGTACTTC. Translated, it gives CASSLTRGETQYF.

The chain joins TRBV2 to TRBJ2-7, with D maybe TRBD2 (5 bases). The germline V and J ends were trimmed by 7 bases and 3 bases, with 16 bases remaining between them. From germline, CDR1 is SNHLY and CDR2 FYNNEI. This CDR3 region has 14 residues. Written as DNA, the CDR3 is TGTGCCAGCAAGTACGAGGGATCCGTCTACGAGCAGTACTTC. Translated, it gives CASKYEGSVYEQYF.

In its sample, this clone was seen once. The rearrangement joins TRBV5-1 to TRBJ2-2; a possible D gene is TRBD2 (6 bases). Trimming took off 3 bases at V and 8 bases at J, with 8 bases between the two ends. This CDR3 spans 12 amino acids. CDR1 is SGHRS and CDR2 is YFSETQ in the germline V gene. The CDR3 DNA sequence: TGCGCCAGCAGCTGGGGGGAAGGGGAGCTGTTTTTT. Its translation: CASSWGEGELFF. Using reference TRBV5-1 and TRBJ2-2 for the parts outside the CDR3, the full variable domain is KAGVTQTPRYLIKTRGQQVTLSCSPISGHRSVSWYQQTPGQGLQFLFEYFSETQRNKGNFPGRFSGRQFSNSRSEMNVSTLELGDSALYLCASSWGEGELFFGEGSRLTVL.

The chain joins TRBV28 to TRBJ2-7; maybe TRBD2 (6 bases). Germline CDR1 MDHEN, CDR2 SYDVKM. This CDR3 contains 15 residues. Trimming took 3 bases from V and 6 from J, leaving 18 bases between them. CDR3 residues: CASSFPQEGQVEQYF. CDR3 nucleotide sequence: TGTGCCAGCAGTTTCCCTCAGGAGGGGCAGGTCGAGCAGTACTTC.

The chain has TRBV5-6 and TRBJ1-4; D may be TRBD1 (6 bases). The V gene's germline CDR1 is SGHDT and CDR2 YYEEEE. This CDR3 has 17 residues. The V and J ends lost 1 base and 1 base respectively, with 14 bases between them. CDR3 sequence (DNA): TGTGCCAGCAGCTTGTTACAAGGGGGAAAAACTAATGAAAAACTGTTTTTT. Residues: CASSLLQGGKTNEKLFF.

CDR3 sequence reads: CASSRSVASGGAKNIQYF. The CDR3 region has the DNA TGTGCCAGCAGCAGAAGCGTGGCTAGCGGGGGAGCCAAAAACATTCAGTACTTC. This sequence joins TRBV3-1 (or the pseudogene TRBV3-2) and TRBJ2-4; 10 bases match TRBD2. Germline CDR1 is LGHDT and CDR2 is YNNKEL (reference sequence). There are 18 residues in the CDR3. V was pared by 5 bases and J by 0 bases, with 10 bases of the junction left unmatched.

This clone appeared once. The chain carries TRBV4-1 and TRBJ2-7; D unresolved. The V and J ends lost 1 base and 7 bases respectively, with 14 bases between them. Germline CDR1 reads MGHRA; CDR2 reads YSYEKL. The CDR3 spans 14 residues. The CDR3: CASSQGENSREQYF. The CDR3 bases are TGCGCCAGCAGCCAAGGAGAGAATTCTAGGGAGCAGTACTTC.

This chain uses TRBV7-3 with TRBJ2-2; 8 bases line up with TRBD2. V lost 6 bases and J lost 5; bases outside the gene matches: 5. Germline CDR1 reads SGHTA; CDR2 reads FQGTGA. The CDR3 covers 14 residues. The CDR3 loop reads CASRSGRETGELFF. In DNA form, the CDR3 reads TGTGCCAGCAGGAGCGGGAGAGAGACCGGGGAGCTGTTTTTT. Complete variable domain (other parts from reference TRBV7-3 and TRBJ2-2): GAGVSQTPSNKVTEKGKYVELRCDPISGHTALYWYRQSLGQGPEFLIYFQGTGAADDSGLPNDRFFAVRPEGSVSTLKIQRTERGDSAVYLCASRSGRETGELFFGEGSRLTVL.

The J gene is TRBJ1-5, the V gene TRBV7-9; D gene uncertain. Germline V gives CDR1 SEHNR, CDR2 FQNEAQ (reference sequence). The V end was cut by 5 bases, the J end by 0 bases, with 14 bases between. The CDR3 is made up of 16 amino acids. The CDR3 sequence is CASSPYARVSNQPQHF. The CDR3 bases are TGTGCCAGCAGCCCATACGCCCGGGTTAGCAATCAGCCCCAGCATTTT.

The chain is built from TRBV11-2 and TRBJ1-6; D uncertain. The CDR3 sequence is 14 residues long. Looked up from germline, CDR1 is SGHAT and CDR2 is FQNNGV. Trimming took 4 bases from V and 6 from J, leaving 10 bases between them. The CDR3, as DNA: TGTGCCAGCAGCTCGGTCCTGTTTAATTCACCCCTCCACTTT. As protein: CASSSVLFNSPLHF.